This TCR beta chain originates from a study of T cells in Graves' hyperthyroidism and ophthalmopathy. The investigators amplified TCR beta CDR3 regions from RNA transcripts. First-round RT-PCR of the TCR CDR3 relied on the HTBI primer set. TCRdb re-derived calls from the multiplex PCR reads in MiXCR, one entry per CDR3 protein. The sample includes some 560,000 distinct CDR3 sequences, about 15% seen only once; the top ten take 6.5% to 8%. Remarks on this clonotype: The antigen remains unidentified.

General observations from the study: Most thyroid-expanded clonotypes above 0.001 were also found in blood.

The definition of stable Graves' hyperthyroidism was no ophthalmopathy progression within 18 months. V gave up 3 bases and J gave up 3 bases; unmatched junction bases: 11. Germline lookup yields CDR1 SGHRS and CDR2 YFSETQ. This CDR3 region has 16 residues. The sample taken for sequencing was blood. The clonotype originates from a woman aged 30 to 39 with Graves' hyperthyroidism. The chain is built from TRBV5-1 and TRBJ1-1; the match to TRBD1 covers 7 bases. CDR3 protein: CASSSILDRADTEAFF. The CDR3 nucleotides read TGCGCCAGCAGCTCGATTCTAGACAGGGCTGACACTGAAGCTTTCTTT.